The present entry profiles one T cell receptor (beta chain) with its context. Its antigen is not identified. The data were obtained in a study of T-cell memory formation after mild COVID-19. TCRalpha and TCRbeta libraries used 5'RACE with constant-segment primers and UMIs. Via MiXCR, TCRdb re-called the 5' RACE reads, giving one row per CDR3 protein. The sample lists 210,000 or so distinct CDR3 sequences; 18% were seen once. The V end was cut by 2 bases, the J end by 7 bases, with 12 bases between. This CDR3 is built from 13 residues. Germline assignment: CDR1 LNHNV and CDR2 YYDKDF (reference sequence). Whole-study findings and limits: CD4+ contracting clones lay mainly in CM and EM, CD8+ ones in EMRA. Researchers found some responding clones in pre-infection memory, a sign that cross-reactive memory joined.

This sequence originates from an adult woman who had mild COVID-19 (a few samples of this study predate the infection). Cell type and time point are not known. The chain has TRBV15 and TRBJ2-7; no clear D gene. Sample: PBMCs or a T cell subset sorted from them (not recorded which). The CDR3 protein is CATSRNQLGEQYF. The CDR3 DNA reads TGTGCCACCAGCAGAAATCAGCTGGGGGAGCAGTACTTC.